This entry describes one TCR beta chain. Its antigen is unknown. The data derive from a study of PD-1 blockade in classical Hodgkin lymphoma. Study-wide findings and caveats: Exclusion was the outcome for patients who began nivolumab under 1 year after ASCT.

CDR3 length: 16 residues. Per germline, CDR1 SGHVS and CDR2 FQNEAQ. Trimming took 1 base from V and 3 from J, leaving 12 bases between them. Brentuximab vedotin exposure varied, and every patient relapsed after autologous stem cell transplantation. The protocol was immunoSEQ multiplex PCR, while the TCRdb copy is restricted to in-frame clones and leaves out a portion. The sample records fewer than 100,000 clones, approximately 88% being singletons. The sample here was peripheral blood mononuclear cells (PBMCs), taken at baseline. This chain joins TRBV7-8 and TRBJ2-2; D uncertain. This TCR came from a human donor with classical Hodgkin lymphoma. CDR3 sequence reads: CASSLEPKRDTGELFF. The CDR3 DNA sequence: TGTGCCAGCAGCTTAGAACCGAAAAGGGACACCGGGGAGCTGTTTTTT.